The 26 T cell receptor beta chains below come from one sample, sequenced in a study of cytomegalovirus exposure and HLA in healthy donors. Sequenced by immunoSEQ multiplex PCR; TCRdb stores in-frame clones only, minus some. This sample has tens of thousands of clones, with roughly 94% found just once. Sequencing was done on a sample of PBMCs. Receptors originate from a man aged 18-30 years in good health and CMV-seronegative.

V usage is TRBV19 and J usage is TRBJ1-1; D may be TRBD1 (6 bases). The CDR3 length is 13 residues. V shed 5 bases and J shed 1 base, with 8 bases lying between them. Germline values: CDR1 LNHDA, CDR2 SQIVND (reference sequence). The CDR3 sequence is CASSSQGNTEAFF. The CDR3 DNA is TGTGCCAGTAGTTCACAGGGGAACACTGAAGCTTTCTTT.

V gene TRBV7-6 combines with J gene TRBJ2-5; possible D gene TRBD2, 5 bases. The V end lost 5 bases, the J end lost 5 bases, and 27 bases lay between the germline ends. This CDR3 has 18 residues. Germline V gives CDR1 SGHVS, CDR2 FNYEAQ. As DNA, the CDR3 is TGTGCCAGCAGCCCAGTGGGAGCGGCAGCTCCCCGCCGGGAGACCCAGTACTTC. Translating it yields CASSPVGAAAPRRETQYF.

The chain's CDR3 is CASSSVGGVYGYTF. In DNA, the CDR3 is TGTGCCAGCAGCTCAGTCGGCGGCGTCTATGGCTACACCTTC. V usage is TRBV7-8 and J usage is TRBJ1-2; D call uncertain. Germline V gene sequence: CDR1 SGHVS, CDR2 FQNEAQ. CDR3 length: 14 amino acids. V lost 4 bases and J lost 4, with 13 bases in between. The full variable domain, with the rest looked up from reference TRBV7-8 and TRBJ1-2, is GAGVSQSPRYKVAKRGQDVALRCDPISGHVSLFWYQQALGQGPEFLTYFQNEAQLDKSGLPSDRFFAERPEGSVSTLKIQRTQQEDSAVYLCASSSVGGVYGYTFGSGTRLTVV.

For the CDR3, the DNA is TGCAGCGTGGCCGACAGGGTGACTAATGAAAAACTGTTTTTT. It yields the protein CSVADRVTNEKLFF. This chain uses TRBV29-1 with TRBJ1-4, with TRBD1 matching over 7 bases. Germline CDR1 reads SQVTM; CDR2 reads ANQGSEA. The CDR3 length is 14 residues. Trimming took 6 bases from V and 2 from J; bases not matched to a gene: 6.

The chain links TRBV28 to TRBJ2-1; 7 bases line up with TRBD2. Germline lookup yields CDR1 MDHEN and CDR2 SYDVKM. The length of the CDR3 is 15 residues. The J segment lost 9 bases and the V segment lost 1 base, leaving 9 bases of the junction unmatched. In DNA form, the CDR3 reads TGTGCCAGCAGTTTATCCCTCGGACTAGTTGGTGAGCAGTTCTTC. Its protein is CASSLSLGLVGEQFF.

This chain uses TRBV28 with TRBJ2-3; 11 nucleotides line up with TRBD2. Germline V gene sequence: CDR1 MDHEN, CDR2 SYDVKM. This CDR3 region has 17 residues. V lost 0 bases and J lost 3; bases outside the gene matches: 5. In nucleotides, the CDR3 is TGTGCCAGCAGTTTATGGACTAGCGGGGAAGAGACAGATACGCAGTATTTT. Translated, it gives CASSLWTSGEETDTQYF.

The rearrangement uses TRBV15 and TRBJ1-4; the match to TRBD1 covers 9 bases. CDR1 and CDR2 (germline): LNHNV, YYDKDF (reference sequence). This CDR3 contains 14 residues. V dropped 4 bases and J dropped 7; count of bases not matched to a gene: 4. The CDR3 nucleotides read TGTGCCACCAGCAAAGACAGGGGGAGTGAAAAACTGTTTTTT. Residues: CATSKDRGSEKLFF.

As regards this clone: Relative to the germline gene, one junction end is altered; a read error may explain this. The rearrangement links TRBV7-9 to TRBJ2-3; 8 bases are a match to TRBD2. Germline CDR1 SEHNR, CDR2 FQNEAQ (reference sequence). This CDR3 region has 14 residues. The CDR3 coding sequence is TGTGCCAGCAGCCTAGCGGGCGGCACAGATACGCAGTATTTT. Encoded protein: CASSLAGGTDTQYF.

The genes are TRBV7-3 and TRBJ2-5, with 10 bases that match TRBD2. The CDR3 contains 16 residues. J was trimmed by 5 bases and V by 5 bases; bases with no gene match: 11. CDR1 and CDR2 from the germline V gene are SGHTA and FQGTGA. Here the CDR3 reads CASSPGSSGSRETQYF. DNA for the CDR3: TGTGCCAGCAGCCCTGGGTCTAGCGGGAGTCGGGAGACCCAGTACTTC.

The gene calls are TRBV7-9 and TRBJ1-1; TRBD1 matches at 7 bases. The ends lost 5 bases at V and 8 bases at J; junction bases unmatched: 5. The CDR3 covers 12 residues. The germline V gene has CDR1 SEHNR and CDR2 FQNEAQ (reference sequence). Here the CDR3 reads CASSAATGEAFF. The CDR3 coding sequence is TGTGCCAGCAGCGCCGCGACAGGGGAAGCTTTCTTT.

The V and J genes are TRBV6-6 and TRBJ2-2; TRBD1 agrees at 8 bases. V gave up 6 bases and J gave up 3 bases; unmatched junction bases: 9. Germline V CDR1 and CDR2: MNHNY, SVGAGI (reference sequence). The CDR3 runs 16 residues. CDR3 nucleotide sequence: TGTGCCAGCAGCCCCACGGGACAGGCCTACACCGGGGAGCTGTTTTTT. Translated: CASSPTGQAYTGELFF.

The J gene is TRBJ2-3, the V gene TRBV4-3, with 10 bases aligning to TRBD1. The CDR3 consists of 15 residues. V shed 0 bases, J shed 7 bases, and the junction held 4 bases outside the gene matches. Germline CDR1 reads LGHNA; CDR2 reads YSLEER. CDR3 protein: CASSQEGTGEYTQYF. For the CDR3, the DNA is TGCGCCAGCAGCCAAGAAGGGACAGGGGAATATACGCAGTATTTT.

The rearrangement links TRBV27 to TRBJ1-1; 10 nucleotides agree with TRBD1. The CDR3 sequence is 15 residues long. Trimming took 2 bases from V and 3 from J; bases not matched to a gene: 3. Germline CDR1 and CDR2: MNHEY and SMNVEV (reference sequence). The CDR3 coding sequence is TGTGCCAGCAGTTTAGCAGGACAGGGGGACACTGAAGCTTTCTTT. Protein product: CASSLAGQGDTEAFF.

This chain links TRBV2 with TRBJ2-2; 13 nucleotides line up with TRBD2. J gave up 1 base and V 5 bases, and 4 bases lay outside the gene matches. CDR1 and CDR2 (germline): SNHLY, FYNNEI. The CDR3 is 17 amino acids. The CDR3 region is CASSTSGRAQNTGELFF. CDR3 DNA: TGTGCCAGCAGTACTAGCGGGAGGGCCCAGAACACCGGGGAGCTGTTTTTT.

This chain connects TRBV18 to TRBJ1-1, with 8 bases lining up with TRBD1. The CDR3 spans 16 residues. Unmatched junction bases numbered 5, after V lost 0 bases and J lost 2 bases. Per germline, CDR1 KGHSH and CDR2 LQKENI. CDR3: CASSPPRTGRNTEAFF. For the CDR3, the DNA is TGTGCCAGCTCACCACCACGGACAGGGAGAAACACTGAAGCTTTCTTT.

Only a few counts were recorded for this clone. CDR3 coding DNA: TGTGCCAGCAGTTTACGGCAGGGGGCTAATCAGCCCCAGCATTTT. Encoded protein: CASSLRQGANQPQHF. The chain has TRBV28 and TRBJ1-5, with TRBD1 matching 8 bases. This CDR3 comprises 15 residues. Germline values: CDR1 MDHEN, CDR2 SYDVKM. The J segment lost 4 bases and the V segment lost 2 bases, leaving 4 bases of the junction unmatched.

V and J are TRBV5-1 and TRBJ1-1, with TRBD1 matching over 7 bases. J lost 5 bases, V lost 7 bases, and 14 bases had no gene match. Germline V gene sequence: CDR1 SGHRS, CDR2 YFSETQ. The CDR3 has 15 residues. The CDR3: CASHSRQGSLTEAFF. In DNA form, the CDR3 reads TGCGCCAGCCACTCCCGACAGGGAAGTTTAACTGAAGCTTTCTTT.

The chain joins TRBV5-1 to TRBJ2-7; 11 nucleotides align to TRBD1. The CDR3 extends over 15 amino acids. V lost 3 bases and J lost 2; bases outside the gene matches: 4. The germline CDR1 and CDR2 sequences are SGHRS and YFSETQ. The CDR3 loop is CASSSGQGVAYEQYF. CDR3 DNA: TGCGCCAGCAGCTCGGGACAGGGGGTCGCCTACGAGCAGTACTTC.

The rearrangement links TRBV5-1 to TRBJ2-6; D ambiguous. Germline V gene lookup returns CDR1 SGHRS and CDR2 YFSETQ. This CDR3 comprises 16 residues. The ends were cut back, 4 bases at V and 0 bases at J, with 11 bases in the middle. The DNA for the CDR3 is TGCGCCAGCAGCCACATTACAGACTCTGGGGCCAACGTCCTGACTTTC. Protein sequence: CASSHITDSGANVLTF.

The gene calls are TRBV7-2 and TRBJ2-7, with 9 nucleotides matching TRBD2. Trimming took 3 bases from V and 3 from J; bases not matched to a gene: 0. Germline lookup yields CDR1 SGHTA and CDR2 FQGNSA. There are 13 residues in the CDR3. The CDR3 DNA follows: TGTGCCAGCAGCTTTAGCGGGAGCTACGAGCAGTACTTC. Translation gives CASSFSGSYEQYF.

This chain links TRBV7-6 with TRBJ2-2; D unresolved. Trimming cost V 1 base and J 5 bases, with 5 bases left between them. In germline, CDR1 is SGHVS, CDR2 FNYEAQ. The CDR3 loop spans 13 amino acids. The CDR3: CASSLDTTGELFF. In DNA, the CDR3 is TGTGCCAGCAGCTTAGATACAACCGGGGAGCTGTTTTTT.

The genes are TRBV11-3 and TRBJ2-7, with 7 bases aligning to TRBD1. Germline lookup yields CDR1 SGHNT and CDR2 YENEEA. The CDR3 totals 15 residues. V shed 5 bases, J shed 2 bases, and the junction held 9 bases outside the gene matches. The CDR3 loop reads CASSAEGAGTYEQYF. CDR3 nucleotides: TGTGCCAGCAGCGCCGAGGGGGCCGGCACCTACGAGCAGTACTTC.

This rearrangement joins TRBV11-3 to TRBJ2-7; no reliable D call. The CDR3 is made up of 12 amino acids. Trimming took 0 bases from V and 6 from J, leaving 6 bases between them. Germline CDR1 and CDR2: SGHNT and YENEEA. Here the CDR3 reads CASSLDSTEQYF. The CDR3 DNA follows: TGTGCCAGCAGCTTAGATAGCACCGAGCAGTACTTC.

The chain carries TRBV19 and TRBJ1-1; D unclear. The CDR3 extends over 13 amino acids. V lost 2 bases to trimming and J lost 3 bases, with 7 bases between them. Germline assignment: CDR1 LNHDA and CDR2 SQIVND (reference sequence). CDR3: CASSISKHTEAFF. The DNA for the CDR3 is TGTGCCAGTAGTATATCAAAGCACACTGAAGCTTTCTTT.

The chain uses TRBV6-1 and TRBJ1-5, with D perhaps matching TRBD1 (6 bases). V was clipped by 5 bases and J by 5 bases, with 10 bases between them. Per the germline V gene, CDR1 is MNHNS and CDR2 is SASEGT. The CDR3 covers 13 residues. The CDR3 DNA follows: TGTGCCAGCAGTAAACAGGGAGATCAGCCCCAGCATTTT. Its protein is CASSKQGDQPQHF.

The V and J genes are TRBV11-2 and TRBJ1-1; maybe TRBD1 (6 bases). The CDR3 is made up of 14 amino acids. Per germline, CDR1 SGHAT and CDR2 FQNNGV. V lost 1 base to trimming and J lost 5 bases, with 11 bases between them. This CDR3 reads CASSLAGRGTEAFF. CDR3 sequence (DNA): TGTGCCAGCAGCTTAGCGGGCAGGGGAACTGAAGCTTTCTTT.